The T cell receptor (beta chain) described here comes from a study of cytomegalovirus exposure and HLA in healthy donors. The wider study: Of the donors genotyped, several hundred in all, over 80% fell in the Caucasian-associated ancestry cluster. Findings and caveats of the study: Within the data, a cluster of highly shared sequence variants was likely a sequencing artifact. A later analysis linked a missense variant in DCLRE1C to the trimming of TCR beta V and J genes.

As regards this clone: Its target is not known.

While unrecorded immune exposures were likely, the donors were nominally healthy when sampled. The PCR had 60 Vbeta and 13 Jbeta primers. Sequencing used immunoSEQ multiplex PCR; TCRdb keeps in-frame clones, though not all of them. This table holds around 50,000 clones. Germline V gene lookup returns CDR1 MDHEN and CDR2 SYDVKM. J lost 2 bases, V lost 7 bases, and 8 bases had no gene match. This CDR3 spans 14 amino acids. The gene calls are TRBV28 and TRBJ2-7; TRBD2 matches 7 bases. The receptor's source is a woman in her forties in good health and CMV-seronegative. Sequencing was done on a sample of PBMCs. The CDR3 nucleotides are TGTGCCAGCATCCGGGGCGGGAGCGCCTACGAGCAGTACTTC. Its protein product is CASIRGGSAYEQYF.